This T cell receptor (beta chain) is from a study of cytomegalovirus exposure and HLA in healthy donors. Study information: Out of approximately 170 million T cells, an earlier analysis found fewer than 140 million unique TCR beta sequences in total. Study-wide results and limits: According to the study, around 180 TCR beta chains were cytomegalovirus-associated. Data from an earlier analysis indicated that most TCR beta V segments were productive either about 87% or about 30% of the time. Later on, a genetic analysis was performed. It linked a missense variant in DCLRE1C with V- and J-gene trimming of TCR beta.

PCR primers comprised 60 Vbeta and 13 Jbeta primers. Measured with immunoSEQ multiplex PCR; TCRdb has only the in-frame clones, and not every one. The sample has about 110,000 clones, around 83% seen once; the top ten hold roughly 20%. As to this clone: Its specificity is not known.

There are 14 residues in the CDR3. Trimming removed 5 bases from V and 3 bases from J; junction bases left unmatched: 6. CDR1 is SGHDN and CDR2 is FVKESK in the germline V gene. The rearrangement links TRBV14 to TRBJ1-2; 7 nucleotides align to TRBD1. The sequence was obtained from a man younger than 40 in good health and CMV-seropositive. The sample taken for sequencing was PBMCs. CDR3: CASSKGALDYGYTF. DNA of the CDR3: TGTGCCAGCAGCAAGGGGGCCTTGGACTATGGCTACACCTTC. Looking up the rest from reference TRBV14 and TRBJ1-2 gives the full variable domain: EAGVTQFPSHSVIEKGQTVTLRCDPISGHDNLYWYRRVMGKEIKFLLHFVKESKQDESGMPNNRFLAERTGGTYSTLKVQPAELEDSGVYFCASSKGALDYGYTFGSGTRLTVV.